This is a list of T cell receptor beta chains from one sample in a study of CD8 T cells in ankylosing spondylitis. TCRdb passed the 5' RACE reads through MiXCR, listing each CDR3 protein once. Of 450,000 to 550,000 distinct CDR3 sequences detected, roughly 5.2% appear once; the ten largest clones hold roughly 3.5%. The specimen sequenced was blood, either unsorted or a sorted T cell fraction (not recorded which). The origin of the receptors is a male donor with ankylosing spondylitis. Both conserved end residues are part of each CDR3. The order of the fields is clone size, D gene, J gene, V gene, CDR3 length, CDR3 protein, CDR3 DNA. A D gene is named only where the DNA matches it firmly. Rows give clone size only sometimes, using once, few, many, or a class for an expanded clone.

clone_size: many
d_call: NA
j_call: TRBJ2-3
v_call: TRBV5-1
cdr3_length: 16
cdr3_aa: CASSLEAQGFTDTQYF
cdr3_nt: TGCGCCAGCAGCTTGGAGGCCCAGGGATTCACAGATACGCAGTATTTT

clone_size: many
d_call: TRBD2
j_call: TRBJ2-7
v_call: TRBV9
cdr3_length: 14
cdr3_aa: CASSVRSGSGEQYF
cdr3_nt: TGTGCCAGCAGCGTCCGGAGCGGGAGTGGGGAGCAGTACTTC

clone_size: NA
d_call: TRBD1
j_call: TRBJ2-7
v_call: TRBV7-2
cdr3_length: 15
cdr3_aa: CASRGQTGGSYEQYF
cdr3_nt: TGTGCCAGCAGGGGGCAGACAGGGGGATCCTACGAGCAGTACTTC

clone_size: NA
d_call: NA
j_call: TRBJ1-4
v_call: TRBV5-1
cdr3_length: 16
cdr3_aa: CASSLAPGGGDEKLFF
cdr3_nt: TGCGCCAGCAGCTTGGCACCGGGGGGCGGAGATGAAAAACTGTTTTTT

clone_size: many
d_call: NA
j_call: TRBJ2-3
v_call: TRBV20-1
cdr3_length: 12
cdr3_aa: CSASGMGSTQYF
cdr3_nt: TGCAGTGCTAGCGGGATGGGGAGTACGCAGTATTTT

clone_size: few
d_call: TRBD1
j_call: TRBJ2-1
v_call: TRBV7-7
cdr3_length: 16
cdr3_aa: CASSSGQGGPYNEQFF
cdr3_nt: TGTGCTAGCAGCTCCGGACAGGGAGGCCCCTACAATGAGCAGTTCTTC

clone_size: many
d_call: NA
j_call: TRBJ2-1
v_call: TRBV4-3
cdr3_length: 16
cdr3_aa: CASSQSVLGPGDEQFF
cdr3_nt: TGCGCCAGCAGCCAAAGCGTTCTTGGGCCAGGCGATGAGCAGTTCTTC

clone_size: many
d_call: TRBD2
j_call: TRBJ2-5
v_call: TRBV12-3/TRBV12-4
cdr3_length: 13
cdr3_aa: CASRRGDQETQYF
cdr3_nt: TGTGCCAGCAGGCGGGGGGACCAAGAGACCCAGTACTTC

clone_size: many
d_call: NA
j_call: TRBJ2-7
v_call: TRBV5-1
cdr3_length: 12
cdr3_aa: CASSPSGVEQYF
cdr3_nt: TGCGCCAGCAGCCCTTCGGGGGTCGAGCAGTACTTC

clone_size: many
d_call: TRBD1
j_call: TRBJ1-2
v_call: TRBV24-1
cdr3_length: 15
cdr3_aa: CATSDYRGRNYGYTF
cdr3_nt: TGTGCCACCAGTGATTACAGGGGGCGGAACTATGGCTACACCTTC

clone_size: NA
d_call: NA
j_call: TRBJ1-3
v_call: TRBV7-2
cdr3_length: 17
cdr3_aa: CASSLVGDRYSGNTIYF
cdr3_nt: TGTGCCAGCAGCTTAGTAGGCGACAGATACTCTGGAAACACCATATATTTT

clone_size: many
d_call: NA
j_call: TRBJ2-2
v_call: TRBV29-1
cdr3_length: 15
cdr3_aa: CSVGWDLGATGELFF
cdr3_nt: TGCAGCGTAGGGTGGGACCTTGGGGCCACCGGGGAGCTGTTTTTT

clone_size: many
d_call: NA
j_call: TRBJ2-7
v_call: TRBV4-2
cdr3_length: 15
cdr3_aa: CASSPRLRESYEQYF
cdr3_nt: TGTGCCAGCAGCCCGCGGCTAAGGGAATCCTACGAGCAGTACTTC

clone_size: few
d_call: TRBD2
j_call: TRBJ2-1
v_call: TRBV7-2
cdr3_length: 16
cdr3_aa: CASSGGGQGTYNEQFF
cdr3_nt: TGTGCCAGCAGCGGGGGAGGGCAGGGCACGTACAATGAGCAGTTCTTC

clone_size: NA
d_call: TRBD1
j_call: TRBJ2-7
v_call: TRBV4-3
cdr3_length: 17
cdr3_aa: CASSQEILQGVSYEQYF
cdr3_nt: TGCGCCAGCAGCCAAGAGATTTTACAGGGGGTCTCCTACGAGCAGTACTTC

clone_size: NA
d_call: NA
j_call: TRBJ1-1
v_call: TRBV6-2/TRBV6-3
cdr3_length: 15
cdr3_aa: CASSYSRGAQTEAFF
cdr3_nt: TGTGCCAGCAGTTACTCGAGAGGAGCTCAGACTGAAGCTTTCTTT

clone_size: few
d_call: NA
j_call: TRBJ2-1
v_call: TRBV20-1
cdr3_length: 11
cdr3_aa: CSVGSKAGQFF
cdr3_nt: TGCAGTGTCGGGAGTAAGGCAGGGCAGTTCTTC